This T cell receptor (beta chain) was sequenced in a study of shared clonotypes between healthy human individuals. Study-level findings and limits: Clonotypes shared by all four sorted-subset donors had higher generation probabilities than non-shared clonotypes.

The assay ran at deep level. In the authors' workflow: Filtering of immunoSEQ junctional sequences could not match full-length read filtering. The method was immunoSEQ multiplex PCR; TCRdb's version includes in-frame clones alone and lacks a portion of them. Clone size and the V and J calls come from that table; the DNA yielded D and trimming. The table lists a few million clones, approximately 94% of them singletons, with around 0.13% in the top ten. Worth noting for this clone: Its antigen remains unidentified.

V lost 0 bases, J lost 7 bases, and 8 bases stayed unmatched. This CDR3 has 16 residues. Germline lookup yields CDR1 WNHNN and CDR2 SYGVQD (reference sequence). The chain has TRBV10-1 and TRBJ2-7; 11 bases are shared with TRBD1. Source material: naive CD4+ T cells sorted from blood. Subset of the sample: CD45RA+ positively selected. The TCR originated in a man between 18 and 29 years old in good health. CDR3 sequence: CASSESPDRGRHEQYF. The CDR3 DNA reads as TGCGCCAGCAGTGAGTCCCCGGACAGGGGGCGTCATGAGCAGTACTTC.